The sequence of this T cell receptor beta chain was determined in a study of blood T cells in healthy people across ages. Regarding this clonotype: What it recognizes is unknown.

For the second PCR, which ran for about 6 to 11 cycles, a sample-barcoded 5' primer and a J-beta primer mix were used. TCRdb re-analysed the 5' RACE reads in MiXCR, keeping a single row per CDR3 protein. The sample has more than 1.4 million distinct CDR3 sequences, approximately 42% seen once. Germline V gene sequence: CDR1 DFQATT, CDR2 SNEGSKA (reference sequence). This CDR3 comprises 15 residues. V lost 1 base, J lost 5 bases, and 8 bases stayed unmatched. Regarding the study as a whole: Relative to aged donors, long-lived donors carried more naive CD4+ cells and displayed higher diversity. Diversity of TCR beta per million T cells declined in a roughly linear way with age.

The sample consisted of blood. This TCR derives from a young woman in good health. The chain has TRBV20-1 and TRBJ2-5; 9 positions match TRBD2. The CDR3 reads CSARVGSGSLETQYF. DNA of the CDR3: TGCAGTGCTAGAGTCGGTAGCGGGAGTCTCGAGACCCAGTACTTC.